The 21 T cell receptor beta chains below were found in one sample sequenced in a study of regulatory T cells in long-lasting Graves disease. Regarding time point: newly diagnosed GD, antithyroid drugs for less than 3 months. Construction of the TCR library relied on RNA isolated from PBMCs. Sequencing libraries for TCR beta were prepared with iRepertoire HTBI primers and Arm-PCR of CDR3 regions. TCRdb reprocessed the multiplex PCR reads with MiXCR, giving one entry per CDR3 protein. The sample has 350,000 to 500,000 distinct CDR3 sequences; roughly 15% are singletons. These data also featured in a second study, about T cells in Graves' hyperthyroidism and ophthalmopathy.

This specimen was peripheral blood mononuclear cells (PBMCs), taken at new diagnosis, from a patient treated with antithyroid drugs. Every receptor here comes from a woman aged 30 to 39 with Graves disease.

Ten or more counts support this clonotype. The chain has TRBV11-2 and TRBJ2-7; 8 bases fit TRBD1. The CDR3 is made up of 12 amino acids. After removal of 0 bases from V and 10 bases from J, the junction contained 2 bases not matched to a gene. CDR1 and CDR2 (germline): SGHAT, FQNNGV. The CDR3 nucleotides read TGTGCCAGCAGCTTAGACAGGGGGCGTCAGTACTTC. The encoded protein is CASSLDRGRQYF.

V gene TRBV9 combines with J gene TRBJ2-3, with 7 bases lining up with TRBD2. The CDR3 is made up of 15 amino acids. Germline lookup yields CDR1 SGDLS and CDR2 YYNGEE. After removal of 1 base from V and 3 bases from J, the junction contained 5 bases not matched to a gene. This CDR3 reads CASSVYGGRTDTQYF. The CDR3 bases are TGTGCCAGCAGCGTATATGGCGGGAGAACAGATACGCAGTATTTT.

This clonotype appeared many times. The V call is TRBV5-1, the J call TRBJ2-3, with unresolved D. Looked up from germline, CDR1 is SGHRS and CDR2 is YFSETQ. The CDR3 loop spans 15 amino acids. The ends were cut back, 4 bases at V and 3 bases at J, with 15 bases in the middle. The CDR3 region is CASSPQEYATDTQYF. CDR3 nucleotides: TGCGCCAGCAGCCCACAAGAGTACGCGACAGATACGCAGTATTTT.

The rearrangement uses TRBV5-6 and TRBJ2-1; D call uncertain. There are 12 residues in the CDR3. V lost 5 bases and J 8 bases, leaving 11 bases between the germline ends. Germline V gene lookup returns CDR1 SGHDT and CDR2 YYEEEE. CDR3 amino acids: CASSRPKDEQFF. CDR3 nucleotides: TGTGCCAGCAGTCGGCCCAAGGATGAGCAGTTCTTC.

The chain carries TRBV29-1 and TRBJ2-1, with 8 bases that match TRBD2. The germline gives CDR1 SQVTM, CDR2 ANQGSEA. V was clipped by 7 bases and J by 2 bases; unmatched bases: 7. The CDR3 contains 14 residues. Written as DNA, the CDR3 is TGCAGCGGATCCGGGACTAGAGCCTACAATGAGCAGTTCTTC. It codes for CSGSGTRAYNEQFF.

This clonotype was counted at least ten times. The V and J genes are TRBV3-1 and TRBJ1-6; TRBD1 matches 8 bases. The CDR3 has 14 amino acids. Germline V gene data show CDR1 as LGHDT and CDR2 as YNNKEL (reference sequence). V was clipped by 2 bases and J by 8 bases; unmatched bases: 2. The CDR3 coding sequence is TGTGCCAGCAGCCAAACAGGGGGGGATTCACCCCTCCACTTT. It is translated as CASSQTGGDSPLHF.

This clonotype has at least ten counts. The rearrangement links TRBV6-5 to TRBJ2-6; 7 bases agree with TRBD2. This CDR3 comprises 16 residues. Germline lookup yields CDR1 MNHEY and CDR2 SVGAGI. The V and J ends lost 0 bases and 4 bases, in that order; junction bases with no gene match: 3. CDR3 nucleotide sequence: TGTGCCAGCAGTTACTCGGGGGGGACCGGGGCCAACGTCCTGACTTTC. The encoded protein is CASSYSGGTGANVLTF.

This clonotype appeared many times. This chain connects TRBV20-1 to TRBJ2-7; 8 bases fit TRBD1. Germline-derived CDR1 and CDR2 are DFQATT and SNEGSKA (reference sequence). V was pared by 6 bases and J by 2 bases, with 6 bases of the junction left unmatched. The CDR3 length is 13 residues. The CDR3 here is CSATDRAPYEQYF. CDR3 nucleotides: TGCAGTGCAACGGACAGGGCCCCCTACGAGCAGTACTTC.

Many counts were recorded for this clonotype. V is TRBV18 and J is TRBJ1-5; D gene uncertain. From germline, CDR1 is KGHSH and CDR2 LQKENI. This CDR3 is 13 amino acids long. Trimming removed 8 bases from V and 2 bases from J, with 10 bases in between. This CDR3 reads CASSPDGNQPQHF. The CDR3 bases are TGTGCCAGCAGTCCCGATGGCAATCAGCCCCAGCATTTT.

This clonotype was picked up a small number of times. The rearrangement uses TRBV15 and TRBJ1-5, with D possibly matching TRBD1 (5 bases). CDR1 is LNHNV, CDR2 YYDKDF, per germline (reference sequence). V was trimmed by 6 bases and J by 7 bases, leaving 16 bases between them. CDR3 length: 14 residues. DNA of the CDR3: TGTGCCACCAGTCTCAGGAGGGGAGGACAGCCCCAGCATTTT. Its protein product is CATSLRRGGQPQHF.

J is TRBJ2-1 and V is TRBV19; D is undetermined. Germline V gives CDR1 LNHDA, CDR2 SQIVND (reference sequence). This CDR3 has 15 amino acids. V dropped 3 bases and J dropped 0 bases, with 9 bases sitting between them. DNA for the CDR3: TGTGCCAGTAGTATCCCCTCAAGCTCCTACAATGAGCAGTTCTTC. As protein: CASSIPSSSYNEQFF.

CDR3 sequence (DNA): TGTGCCAGCTCACTGGACTTGGTCGAGACCCAGTACTTC. As protein: CASSLDLVETQYF. The chain is built from TRBV18 and TRBJ2-5; TRBD2 might be the D (5 bases). Trimming cost V 4 bases and J 5 bases, with 11 bases left between them. In germline, CDR1 is KGHSH, CDR2 LQKENI. This CDR3 is 13 amino acids long.

This clonotype was observed at least ten times. As DNA, the CDR3 is TGTGCCAGCAACAGGCTAAATGAAAAACTGTTTTTT. This gives the protein CASNRLNEKLFF. This sequence joins TRBV28 and TRBJ1-4; D might be TRBD1 (5 bases). V gave up 7 bases and J gave up 5 bases, with 8 bases separating them. This CDR3 region has 12 residues. Germline V gene data show CDR1 as MDHEN and CDR2 as SYDVKM.

The table lists this clonotype with many counts. V usage is TRBV20-1 and J usage is TRBJ1-5; D is possibly TRBD1 (5 bases). Germline CDR1 reads DFQATT; CDR2 reads SNEGSKA (reference sequence). The CDR3 runs 17 residues. Trimming removed 0 bases at V and 5 bases at J, with 20 bases between. This CDR3 is CSARDRLSSGGDQPQHF. CDR3 DNA: TGCAGTGCTAGAGATCGCCTAAGTTCGGGGGGAGATCAGCCCCAGCATTTT.

A remark on this clonotype: Given a far larger clone just one base away, this is likely a sequencing read error. This sequence joins TRBV3-1 and TRBJ2-7, with 14 bases lining up with TRBD2. The CDR3 extends over 16 amino acids. The J segment lost 3 bases and the V segment lost 4 bases, leaving 5 bases of the junction unmatched. Germline V gene sequence: CDR1 LGHDT, CDR2 YNNKEL (reference sequence). The CDR3 region is CASSPWTSGRNYEQYF. The CDR3 DNA reads TGTGCCAGCAGCCCCTGGACTAGCGGGAGGAACTACGAGCAGTACTTC.

Turning to this clonotype: A far larger clone lies a single base away; this is likely a read error. The rearrangement links TRBV4-2 to TRBJ2-1; 11 bases fit TRBD2. Germline-derived CDR1 and CDR2 are LGHNA and YNFKEQ. This CDR3 spans 17 amino acids. V was clipped by 3 bases and J by 13 bases; unmatched bases: 17. The CDR3 sequence: CASSQASGRTGQETQFF. The DNA of the CDR3 is TGTGCCAGCAGCCAGGCTAGCGGGAGGACGGGGCAAGAGACCCAGTTCTTC.

This clonotype has more than one count but fewer than ten. A junction end diverges from the germline sequence, so it may reflect a read error. The chain carries TRBV28 and TRBJ1-5, with a weak D call TRBD1 (5 bases). Germline assignment: CDR1 MDHEN and CDR2 SYDVKM. This CDR3 contains 14 residues. The CDR3 loop is CASGDRPSSQPQHF. The CDR3 DNA reads as TGTGCCAGCGGGGACCGACCTAGCAGTCAGCCCCAGCATTTT.

This clonotype was seen repeatedly, ten times or more. The rearrangement uses TRBV20-1 and TRBJ2-1, with 7 bases that match TRBD1. The germline V gene has CDR1 DFQATT and CDR2 SNEGSKA (reference sequence). Trimming removed 0 bases from V and 6 bases from J; junction bases left unmatched: 8. The CDR3 is 15 amino acids. CDR3 sequence reads: CSARDMTGSGNEQFF. CDR3 bases: TGCAGTGCTAGAGATATGACAGGGTCCGGCAATGAGCAGTTCTTC.

This clonotype has a handful of counts. The rearrangement joins TRBV12-3 or TRBV12-4 to TRBJ2-7; 10 positions match TRBD2. There are 18 residues in the CDR3. The J segment lost 2 bases and the V segment lost 6 bases, leaving 16 bases of the junction unmatched. CDR3 region: CASSRPAGGPQSTYEQYF. The CDR3 nucleotides are TGTGCCAGCAGCCGACCAGCGGGAGGGCCCCAAAGCACCTACGAGCAGTACTTC.

This clonotype was picked up many times. The junction does not match germline at one end; this may be a read error. This chain joins TRBV2 and TRBJ1-2; 8 bases align to TRBD1. Germline CDR1 is SNHLY and CDR2 is FYNNEI. CDR3 size: 15 residues. CDR3 coding DNA: TGTGCCAGCAGGGAAGGGACAGGAGCTAACTATGGCTACACCTTC. Its translation is CASREGTGANYGYTF.

This chain uses TRBV6-1 with TRBJ2-7; D perhaps matches TRBD1 (5 bases). The CDR3 runs to 15 residues. Trimming removed 10 bases from V and 2 bases from J, with 21 bases in between. Germline V CDR1 and CDR2: MNHNS, SASEGT. The CDR3 protein is CATRTGQGAAYEQYF. For the CDR3, the DNA is TGTGCCACCCGAACAGGACAAGGAGCCGCCTACGAGCAGTACTTC.